Given below is one T cell receptor (beta chain) in context. This sample is drawn from a study of blood T cell repertoires in COVID-19. Study at large: The United States, Italy and Spain supplied acute and convalescent COVID-19 samples. From T cells, B-cell-depleted T cells, or PBMCs came the material, which was cDNA or gDNA.

The germline V gene encodes CDR1 MRHNA and CDR2 SNTAGT. The CDR3 covers 15 residues. Trimming cost V 8 bases and J 2 bases, with 17 bases left between them. Original data processing: From reference gene primer amplification, estimates of nucleated cell counts were derived. Sequenced by immunoSEQ multiplex PCR; TCRdb stores in-frame clones only, minus some. That table gives V, J and clone size, and the DNA gave D and trimming. The sample holds more than 25,000 clones; about nine tenths are singletons and the top ten take roughly 8%. Sequencing was performed on peripheral blood. The chain employs TRBV6-4 and TRBJ2-3; D is possibly TRBD2 (5 bases). This sequence was found in a man between 70 and 80 years old with active or convalescent COVID-19. The CDR3 spells CASSTSPEATDTQYF. The CDR3 DNA reads TGTGCCAGCTCGACGAGTCCGGAGGCCACAGATACGCAGTATTTT.